This T cell receptor (beta chain) was documented in a study of T-cell memory formation after mild COVID-19. Study background: Clustering of TCRs was largely donor specific.

This clonotype was counted between two and nine times. Its antigen is still unknown. Study-wide results and limits: The study detected some responding clones in pre-infection memory, suggesting cross-reactive memory joined.

TCRdb reprocessed the 5' RACE reads with MiXCR, giving one entry per CDR3 protein. The profile shows hundreds of thousands of distinct CDR3 sequences, 15% to 20% of them singletons. This sequence was found in a man aged 18 to 30 who had mild COVID-19 (a few samples of this study predate the infection). Cell type and time point are not known. The sequenced material came from PBMCs or a T cell subset sorted from them (not recorded which).

This chain's CDR3 is CASSYVRQGVGEQFF. CDR3 DNA sequence: TGTGCCAGCAGTTACGTACGGCAGGGGGTGGGTGAGCAGTTCTTC. The chain combines TRBV6-6 with TRBJ2-1, with TRBD1 matching over 7 bases. This CDR3 is 15 amino acids long. Losses at the gene ends were 2 bases for V and 9 bases for J; bases not matched to a gene: 10. CDR1 and CDR2 (germline): MNHNY, SVGAGI (reference sequence).